Below are 19 T cell receptor beta chains sequenced from a single sample in a study of T cells in Graves' hyperthyroidism and ophthalmopathy. The TCR beta CDR3 regions underwent amplification using RNA transcripts as the source. Initially, a first-round RT-PCR of the TCR CDR3 employed the HTBI primer set. One entry per CDR3 protein, called by TCRdb with MiXCR from the multiplex PCR reads. The sample contains 250,000 to 300,000 distinct CDR3 sequences, about 17% of which appear only once. Sample: blood. The receptor set was obtained from a woman between 55 and 75 years old with Graves' ophthalmopathy.

This clonotype was recorded a few times. V gene TRBV4-1 combines with J gene TRBJ2-7; 12 bases align to TRBD2. V lost 1 base to trimming and J lost 4 bases; unmatched junction nucleotides: 5. Germline CDR1 and CDR2: MGHRA and YSYEKL. The CDR3 covers 16 residues. The CDR3 coding sequence is TGCGCCAGCAGCCAAGTCCTAGCGGGGGGGTGGTACGAGCAGTACTTC. As protein: CASSQVLAGGWYEQYF.

This clonotype has only a few counts. The J gene is TRBJ2-2, the V gene TRBV15, with D tentatively TRBD2 (6 bases). Per the germline V gene, CDR1 is LNHNV and CDR2 is YYDKDF (reference sequence). This CDR3 is built from 19 residues. V was pared by 0 bases and J by 0 bases, with 17 bases between. The CDR3, as DNA: TGTGCCACCAGCAGAGAAGCGGGTGATGCAATCGCGAACACCGGGGAGCTGTTTTTT. It codes for CATSREAGDAIANTGELFF.

This clonotype was detected many times. This rearrangement joins TRBV7-8 to TRBJ2-5; the D is unclear. CDR3 length equals 15 residues. Looked up from germline, CDR1 is SGHVS and CDR2 is FQNEAQ. V shed 5 bases and J shed 2 bases, with 15 bases lying between them. The CDR3: CASSPIGLWQETQYF. Here the CDR3 DNA reads TGTGCCAGCAGCCCTATAGGGTTGTGGCAAGAGACCCAGTACTTC. Full variable domain (rest looked up from reference TRBV7-8 and TRBJ2-5): GAGVSQSPRYKVAKRGQDVALRCDPISGHVSLFWYQQALGQGPEFLTYFQNEAQLDKSGLPSDRFFAERPEGSVSTLKIQRTQQEDSAVYLCASSPIGLWQETQYFGPGTRLLVL.

The sample holds many counts of this clonotype. J is TRBJ2-7 and V is TRBV7-8; D remains ambiguous. V was clipped by 3 bases and J by 0 bases, with 12 bases between them. The germline V gene encodes CDR1 SGHVS and CDR2 FQNEAQ. The CDR3 runs 15 residues. CDR3 in DNA: TGTGCCAGCAGCTTTCTGGGCCGAAACTCCTACGAGCAGTACTTC. Translation: CASSFLGRNSYEQYF.

The chain recombines TRBV6-1 with TRBJ1-6, with D uncertain. The CDR3 extends over 13 amino acids. Looked up from germline, CDR1 is MNHNS and CDR2 is SASEGT. V was trimmed by 6 bases and J by 9 bases, leaving 12 bases between them. The CDR3 region has the DNA TGTGCCAGCAGGAAAGAACGAGGTTCACCCCTCCACTTT. Its translation: CASRKERGSPLHF.

This clonotype was seen a handful of times. It may be a read error: a sequence one base away is much more abundant. J is TRBJ1-2 and V is TRBV12-3 or TRBV12-4; D ambiguous. Trimming stripped 0 bases from V and 7 bases from J, with 15 bases between. This CDR3 region has 15 residues. The CDR3 bases are TGTGCCAGCAGTTTAGCTTTGCGGATACCTTGTGGCTACACCTTC. Protein product: CASSLALRIPCGYTF.

This clonotype was detected a few times. The rearrangement uses TRBV18 and TRBJ1-2; maybe TRBD1 (6 bases). Germline V gene lookup returns CDR1 KGHSH and CDR2 LQKENI. The CDR3 consists of 17 residues. V was pared by 5 bases and J by 4 bases, with 23 bases between. The DNA of the CDR3 is TGTGCCAGCTCATCGACGAGCTCGGGGGCCGCTAGCTATGGCTACACCTTC. Protein sequence: CASSSTSSGAASYGYTF.

As to this clonotype: At one boundary the junction diverges from the germline segment, which might be a read error. V usage is TRBV6-5 and J usage is TRBJ1-1; the D gene is possibly TRBD1 (6 bases). Germline V lookup: CDR1 MNHEY, CDR2 SVGAGI. The CDR3 is 16 amino acids. CDR3 coding DNA: TGTGCCAGCAGTTTCCCCCCCGGACAGCGTAACACTGAAGCTTCCTTT. This gives the protein CASSFPPGQRNTEASF.

This clonotype was recorded at least ten times. The genes are TRBV7-9 and TRBJ1-2; 8 bases align to TRBD1. The CDR3 spans 16 residues. Germline V gene lookup returns CDR1 SEHNR and CDR2 FQNEAQ (reference sequence). J lost 2 bases, V lost 5 bases, and 10 bases had no gene match. For the CDR3, the DNA is TGTGCCAGCAGCCGAGCTCGGGACAGGAGGAACTATGGCTACACCTTC. Translating it yields CASSRARDRRNYGYTF.

In this sample, this clonotype turned up many times. This rearrangement joins TRBV29-1 to TRBJ1-1; D is unclear. Germline CDR1 SQVTM, CDR2 ANQGSEA. The CDR3 length is 13 residues. Trimming cost V 6 bases and J 2 bases, with 13 bases left between them. As DNA, the CDR3 is TGCAGCGTGGTTGAGCGGGGTAACACTGAAGCTTTCTTT. Residues: CSVVERGNTEAFF.

This clonotype was recorded at least ten times. This chain connects TRBV28 to TRBJ2-3; TRBD1 agrees at 10 bases. Germline values: CDR1 MDHEN, CDR2 SYDVKM. The CDR3 spans 15 residues. The J segment lost 2 bases and the V segment lost 6 bases, leaving 5 bases of the junction unmatched. The CDR3 loop is CASRPDRGLTDTQYF. DNA of the CDR3: TGTGCCAGCAGACCTGACAGGGGGCTCACAGATACGCAGTATTTT.

On this clonotype itself: This may come from a read error, since a much larger clone is one base off. The chain links TRBV20-1 to TRBJ2-1; 9 bases match TRBD2. Germline V gene data show CDR1 as DFQATT and CDR2 as SNEGSKA (reference sequence). CDR3 length: 17 amino acids. The CDR3 protein is CGARDLGGLASYNEQFF. The CDR3 region has the DNA TGCGGTGCTAGAGATTTGGGGGGACTAGCTTCCTACAATGAGCAGTTCTTC.

The V gene is TRBV20-1, the J gene TRBJ2-4; TRBD2 aligns across 8 bases. The CDR3 runs 14 residues. V dropped 1 base and J dropped 5; count of bases not matched to a gene: 4. In germline, CDR1 is DFQATT, CDR2 SNEGSKA (reference sequence). The CDR3 loop is CSARGSGGENIQYF. In DNA form, the CDR3 reads TGCAGTGCTAGAGGGTCGGGGGGGGAAAACATTCAGTACTTC.

With respect to this clonotype: Just one base apart from a much larger clone, this may be a read error. The CDR3 sequence: CASSLAPGMWVGELFF. The CDR3 DNA follows: TGTGCCAGCAGTTTAGCGCCGGGGATGTGGGTCGGGGAGCTGTTTTTT. This chain uses TRBV12-3 or TRBV12-4 with TRBJ2-2; TRBD2 is a possible D gene (5 bases). There are 16 residues in the CDR3. V was cut by 0 bases and J by 7 bases, with 15 bases left in between.

This clonotype was seen at least ten times. This chain uses TRBV28 with TRBJ2-2, with 15 positions matching TRBD2. Germline loops: CDR1 MDHEN, CDR2 SYDVKM. The V gene end was trimmed by 1 base and the J gene end by 7 bases; junction bases not matched to a gene: 7. The CDR3 length is 18 residues. The CDR3 loop is CASSLLGLAGGPNGELFF. The CDR3 DNA follows: TGTGCCAGCAGTTTATTAGGACTAGCGGGAGGGCCGAACGGGGAGCTGTTTTTT.

This clonotype has a handful of counts. The rearrangement uses TRBV6-5 and TRBJ2-7; 12 bases map to TRBD2. CDR1 is MNHEY, CDR2 SVGAGI, per germline. The ends lost 4 bases at V and 9 bases at J; junction bases unmatched: 4. CDR3 length equals 13 residues. CDR3 nucleotides: TGTGCCAGCAGTTCCGGACTAGCGGGAAGGCAGTACTTC. Translation: CASSSGLAGRQYF.

In its sample, this clonotype was seen many times. The chain combines TRBV7-2 with TRBJ2-1, with D possibly matching TRBD2 (6 bases). V gave up 0 bases and J gave up 3 bases, with 21 bases separating them. The CDR3 sequence is 19 residues long. Germline V gene data show CDR1 as SGHTA and CDR2 as FQGNSA. The CDR3 region is CASSLAGDRAGNIYNEQFF. The CDR3 region has the DNA TGTGCCAGCAGCTTAGCGGGGGACCGCGCGGGAAACATCTACAATGAGCAGTTCTTC.

This clonotype was counted at least ten times. The chain employs TRBV6-6 and TRBJ1-4; D unclear. The V end was cut by 2 bases, the J end by 4 bases, with 5 bases between. The germline CDR1 and CDR2 sequences are MNHNY and SVGAGI (reference sequence). The CDR3 sequence is 13 residues long. The chain's CDR3 is CASSYGSNEKLFF. CDR3 DNA: TGTGCCAGCAGTTACGGGAGTAATGAAAAACTGTTTTTT.

The chain employs TRBV10-3 and TRBJ2-7, with 10 nucleotides matching TRBD2. The CDR3 consists of 14 residues. Trimming at V came to 8 bases and at J to 1 base, leaving 5 bases not matched to a gene. CDR1 is ENHRY and CDR2 is SYGVKD in the germline V gene. The CDR3 DNA follows: TGTGCCATCGCTAGCGGGGGCTCGTCCTACGAGCAGTACTTC. Protein sequence: CAIASGGSSYEQYF.